Shown below are 5 T cell receptor beta chains from a single sample sequenced in a study of blood T cell repertoires in COVID-19. Assay used: immunoSEQ multiplex PCR; TCRdb lists only in-frame clones, some missing. The sample lists a few hundred thousand clones, 75% to 95% occurring once. Material: peripheral blood. These receptor sequences come from a woman in her 30s with COVID-19, enrolled during active disease.

This chain connects TRBV4-3 to TRBJ2-7; 8 nucleotides agree with TRBD2. This CDR3 is built from 16 residues. Germline V gives CDR1 LGHNA, CDR2 YSLEER. V trimming: 0 bases; J trimming: 4 bases; junction bases outside the gene matches: 8. CDR3 loop: CASSQDPSGYPYEQYF. The CDR3 DNA follows: TGCGCCAGCAGCCAAGACCCTAGCGGGTACCCTTACGAGCAGTACTTC.

The genes are TRBV4-3 and TRBJ2-1; 9 bases fit TRBD2. The ends lost 2 bases at V and 0 bases at J; junction bases unmatched: 2. Germline V lookup: CDR1 LGHNA, CDR2 YSLEER. This CDR3 has 16 amino acids. The CDR3 DNA reads TGCGCCAGCAGCCAAAGTAGCGGGAGCTCCTACAATGAGCAGTTCTTC. Its translation: CASSQSSGSSYNEQFF.

This CDR3 reads CSLTAYGYTF. CDR3 coding DNA: TGCAGTCTCACTGCATATGGCTACACCTTC. The chain is built from TRBV20-1 and TRBJ1-2; D uncertain. Germline V lookup: CDR1 DFQATT, CDR2 SNEGSKA (reference sequence). This CDR3 region has 10 residues. The V end was cut by 8 bases, the J end by 5 bases, with 9 bases between.

Regarding this clone: At the DNA level, this CDR3 is encoded by other sequences in the same sample as well. The chain is built from TRBV27 and TRBJ1-5; unclear D gene. This CDR3 contains 13 residues. Per germline, CDR1 MNHEY and CDR2 SMNVEV (reference sequence). The V end lost 6 bases, the J end lost 2 bases, and 8 bases lay between the germline ends. Here the CDR3 DNA reads TGTGCCAGCAGCCTCCAGGGCAATCAGCCCCAGCATTTT. It encodes CASSLQGNQPQHF.

V gene TRBV2 combines with J gene TRBJ1-5; tentatively, D is TRBD1 (5 bases). CDR1 is SNHLY, CDR2 FYNNEI, per germline. Trimming left V 11 bases short and J 0 bases short, with 17 bases between. The CDR3 is made up of 15 amino acids. The CDR3 here is CASDPTGDSNQPQHF. CDR3 sequence (DNA): TGTGCCTCGGACCCCACAGGAGATAGCAATCAGCCCCAGCATTTT.